These T cell receptor beta chains were read from a single sample in a study of T cell repertoires in cytomegalovirus infection. Their antigens are not known. TCRdb processed the reads anew with MiXCR; each CDR3 protein has one entry. Of some 940,000 distinct CDR3 sequences listed, about a third are singletons. The sequencing used cultured CD8+ T cells from PBMCs, collected from culture after CMV antigen stimulation. The source is a human donor in good health (CMV status not recorded). Some clones in this sample may be carry-over from other donors' samples. CDR3s include the opening cysteine and the closing phenylalanine or tryptophan. A D gene is named only where the DNA matches it firmly. Not every row has a clone size; where given, it reads once, few, many or a size class.

clone_size	d_call	v_call	j_call	cdr3_nt	cdr3_aa
few	NA	TRBV27	TRBJ1-6	TGTGCCAGCAGTTTACTGACCGGGGGCAATTCACCCCTCCACTTT	CASSLLTGGNSPLHF
NA	NA	TRBV28	TRBJ2-2	TGTGCCAGCAGTTTACAGGGAGACACCGGGAAGCTGTTTTTT	CASSLQGDTGKLFF
few	TRBD2	TRBV20-1	TRBJ2-1	TGCAGTGCTCCGCGGGGGGTGGATGAGCAGTTCTTC	CSAPRGVDEQFF
NA	NA	TRBV12-3/TRBV12-4	TRBJ2-2	TGTGCCAGCAGTTTACGGTGGACCGCGAACACCGGGGAGCTGTTTTTT	CASSLRWTANTGELFF
many	NA	TRBV14	TRBJ2-4	TGTGCCAGCAGCCAAGAAGGTCGCATAGCCAAAAACATTCAGTACTTC	CASSQEGRIAKNIQYF
few	NA	TRBV7-2	TRBJ2-3	TGTGCCAGCAGCTTAGCTGGTGCCCTCCTGGATACGCAGTATTTT	CASSLAGALLDTQYF
few	TRBD1	TRBV27	TRBJ1-3	TGTGCCAGCAGTTCCCGGGACAGGGGTCAAGGAAACACCATATATTTT	CASSSRDRGQGNTIYF
NA	NA	TRBV7-9	TRBJ1-1	TGTGCCAGCAGCCCACTAGGTAGGGTAAAAGACACTGAAGCTTTCTTT	CASSPLGRVKDTEAFF
NA	TRBD1	TRBV6-6	TRBJ1-1	TGTGCCAGCAGGGCGGGGACAGGGGGTGAAGCTTTCTTT	CASRAGTGGEAFF
NA	TRBD1	TRBV25-1	TRBJ1-3	TGTGCCAGCAGTCACCGGGACAGGGCTGGAAACACCATATATTTT	CASSHRDRAGNTIYF
NA	NA	TRBV5-1	TRBJ2-5	TGCGCCAGCAGCTTGGTGGTAGGAGTGTACCAAGAGACCCAGTACTTC	CASSLVVGVYQETQYF
many	NA	TRBV7-6	TRBJ2-6	TGTGCCAGCAGCTCCCCCGGGGGACAGATCTCTGGGGCCAACGTCCTGACTTTC	CASSSPGGQISGANVLTF
few	TRBD1	TRBV12-5	TRBJ2-7	TGTGCTAGTGGCCTGAAGGGACAGGGCTCCTACGAGCAGTACTTC	CASGLKGQGSYEQYF
NA	TRBD1	TRBV7-9	TRBJ1-3	TGTGCCAGCAGCCAGGGGGGGTACTTGCTCGGAAACACCATATATTTT	CASSQGGYLLGNTIYF
few	TRBD2	TRBV7-6	TRBJ2-2	TGTGCCAGCAGCCCGGGACTAGCGGGGATGAACACCGGGGAGCTGTTTTTT	CASSPGLAGMNTGELFF
few	NA	TRBV7-9	TRBJ1-3	TGTGCCAGCAGTACCGGCAGATATGAATACACCATATATTTT	CASSTGRYEYTIYF
NA	TRBD1	TRBV7-9	TRBJ2-1	TGTGCCAGCAGCACAGGGGTTGAGCAGTTCTTC	CASSTGVEQFF
few	TRBD2	TRBV6-5	TRBJ2-4	TGTGCCAGCAGCCTCATGGGGGAGGGTAACATTCAGTACTTC	CASSLMGEGNIQYF
few	NA	TRBV7-9	TRBJ2-5	TGTGCCAGCAGCTCTTGGACAGTGGAGACCCAGTACTTC	CASSSWTVETQYF
many	TRBD2	TRBV7-8	TRBJ2-1	TGTGCCAGCAGCTTCTTAGCGGGGGCCTACAATGAGCAGTTCTTC	CASSFLAGAYNEQFF
NA	NA	TRBV6-1	TRBJ1-5	TGTGCCAGCAGTGAAGCAGTGGGCGGGAATCAGCCCCAGCATTTT	CASSEAVGGNQPQHF
NA	TRBD1	TRBV14	TRBJ2-7	TGTGCCAGCAGCCAAACTAGGTCAGGGGGCGAGAGCTCCTACGAGCAGTACTTC	CASSQTRSGGESSYEQYF
few	NA	TRBV5-4	TRBJ2-5	TGTGCCAGCACCCGGCTCCCAGTACAAGAGACCCAGTACTTC	CASTRLPVQETQYF
few	TRBD1	TRBV19	TRBJ2-2	TGTGCCAGTAGTGCCCGACAGGGGGGAAACACCGGGGAGCTGTTTTTT	CASSARQGGNTGELFF
NA	TRBD1	TRBV4-2	TRBJ1-4	TGTGCCAGCAGCCACAGGGGGAATGAAAAACTGTTTTTT	CASSHRGNEKLFF
NA	TRBD2	TRBV24-1	TRBJ2-1	TGTGCCACCAGATTAGCGGGGGGGGATGAGCAGTTCTTC	CATRLAGGDEQFF
few	NA	TRBV7-7	TRBJ2-2	TGTGCTAGCAGCTCCCAGGGGGGGAAGGACACCGGGGAGCTGTTTTTT	CASSSQGGKDTGELFF
many	NA	TRBV5-5	TRBJ1-5	TGTGCCAGCAGCTTGGCCAACAGTTATAGCAATCAGCCCCAGCATTTT	CASSLANSYSNQPQHF
NA	NA	TRBV14	TRBJ2-3	TGTGCCAGCAGCCACCCCCCGAGGGGGGGGCGCACAGATACGCAGTATTTT	CASSHPPRGGRTDTQYF
NA	NA	TRBV25-1	TRBJ1-5	TGTGCCAGCAGTGAATATTTCGGGAGTCAGCCCCAGCATTTT	CASSEYFGSQPQHF
NA	NA	TRBV19	TRBJ1-1	TGTGCCATCTTCGCCGGGCCTCAAGGTGAAGCTTTCTTT	CAIFAGPQGEAFF
NA	TRBD1	TRBV19	TRBJ2-1	TGTGCCAGTAGTCCGGGACAGGGAAGGGATGAGCAGTTCTTC	CASSPGQGRDEQFF
few	NA	TRBV27	TRBJ2-2	TGTGCCAGCGGACCCCCTGGAGGGTACACCGGGGAGCTGTTTTTT	CASGPPGGYTGELFF
NA	TRBD2	TRBV6-2/TRBV6-3	TRBJ2-1	TGTGCCAGCAGTTACTCGACTAGCGGGGGGCGAGCCTACAATGAGCAGTTCTTC	CASSYSTSGGRAYNEQFF
many	TRBD1	TRBV6-1	TRBJ2-3	TGTGCCAGCAGTTTGGGACAGGTTTGGAGCACAGATACGCAGTATTTT	CASSLGQVWSTDTQYF
NA	TRBD1	TRBV19	TRBJ2-7	TGTGCCAGTAGTTTCCAGGGACAGGGGAACTACGAGCAGTACTTC	CASSFQGQGNYEQYF
NA	NA	TRBV4-1	TRBJ2-7	TGCGCCAGCAGCCAAGGGCCTGGCTACGAGCAGTACTTC	CASSQGPGYEQYF
NA	NA	TRBV18	TRBJ1-1	TGTGCCAGCTCACCATCCTTCTTCCAGGGAGTGGCAGAAGCTTTCTTT	CASSPSFFQGVAEAFF
NA	TRBD1	TRBV7-6	TRBJ1-4	TGTGCCAGCAGCTCCCCCCGAGCCAGGGACAGGGTGCCGGTAGCAACTAATGAAAAACTGTTTTTT	CASSSPRARDRVPVATNEKLFF
NA	NA	TRBV3-1	TRBJ1-1	TGTGCCAGCAGCCAAGAGCACGGTCAGGACCCAAACACTGAAGCTTTCTTT	CASSQEHGQDPNTEAFF
NA	TRBD2	TRBV12-3/TRBV12-4	TRBJ2-1	TGTGCCAGCAGTTTAAGTTCTTTGTCTAGCGGGAGGCACAATGAGCAGTTCTTC	CASSLSSLSSGRHNEQFF
few	NA	TRBV6-5	TRBJ2-1	TGTGCCAGCAGTTCGTCTAGCGACTCCTACAATGAGCAGTTCTTC	CASSSSSDSYNEQFF
NA	NA	TRBV7-6	TRBJ2-5	TGTGCCAGTAGCTTAGCGGCCAGATCGGAGATCCAGTACTTC	CASSLAARSEIQYF
few	NA	TRBV6-1	TRBJ2-1	TGTGCCAGCAGTTATAATGGTCATGAGCAGTTCTTC	CASSYNGHEQFF
once	TRBD1	TRBV13	TRBJ1-1	TGTGCCAGCAGCCCCGGGACAGCATACGAAGCTTTCTTT	CASSPGTAYEAFF
few	NA	TRBV7-6	TRBJ2-6	TGTGCCACCTATGGACAGTACTCCTCTGGGGCCAACGTCCTGACTTTC	CATYGQYSSGANVLTF
NA	NA	TRBV27	TRBJ2-7	TGTGCCAGCAGGGTGGGCATATCCTACGAGCAGTACTTC	CASRVGISYEQYF
NA	NA	TRBV2	TRBJ2-6	TGTGCCAGCTACAGGGAATCCACCCCCCTCTCTGGGGCCAACGTCCTGACTTTC	CASYRESTPLSGANVLTF
NA	NA	TRBV4-1	TRBJ2-6	TGCGCCAGCAGCCAAGGACGGGCTGGGGCCAACGTCCTGACTTTC	CASSQGRAGANVLTF
NA	NA	TRBV6-2/TRBV6-3	TRBJ2-3	TGTGCCAGCAGTTACTTACTAGCTGCCACAGATACGCAGTATTTT	CASSYLLAATDTQYF
many	NA	TRBV27	TRBJ1-1	TGTGCCAGCACCAGTGATACGAACACTGAAGCTTTCTTT	CASTSDTNTEAFF
few	NA	TRBV6-6	TRBJ1-1	TGTGCCAGCAGTTACCAACAGAACACTGAAGCTTTCTTT	CASSYQQNTEAFF
few	NA	TRBV6-8	TRBJ1-2	TGTGCCAGCAGTTACTCAGGCAGTCTCTATGGCTACACCTTC	CASSYSGSLYGYTF
few	TRBD1	TRBV7-9	TRBJ1-2	TGTGCCAGCAGCGCATCCGGGACAGGGAACTATGGCTACACCTTC	CASSASGTGNYGYTF
NA	TRBD1	TRBV29-1	TRBJ2-5	TGCAGCGTTGAAGATCCGGGACAGTGGGAGACCCAGTACTTC	CSVEDPGQWETQYF
NA	NA	TRBV12-5	TRBJ1-6	TGTGCTAGTGGTTTGGTCACTTGTTCACCCATCCACTTT	CASGLVTCSPIHF
few	NA	TRBV10-3	TRBJ2-5	TGTGCCATCAGTGAACAGGCCTCCCAAGAGACCCAGTACTTC	CAISEQASQETQYF